A single sample gave rise to the 2 T cell receptor beta chains below, sequenced in a study of siplizumab effects on memory and regulatory T cells. The method was immunoSEQ multiplex PCR; TCRdb's version includes in-frame clones alone and lacks a portion of them. The table shows around 45,000 clones, with about 90% occurring only once. Material: naive CD8+ T cells sorted from blood. The receptors come from a human donor in good health.

V and J are TRBV21-1 and TRBJ2-7; TRBD2, the table's D call, was not compared with the DNA. TRBV21-1 is flagged as a pseudogene. The CDR3 spans 10 residues. CDR3 protein: CACGSYEQYF. CDR3 coding DNA: TGTGCCTGCGGAAGCTACGAGCAGTACTTC.

The chain joins TRBV5-6 to TRBJ2-1; D possibly corresponds to TRBD2 (5 bases). Between the trimmed V and J ends, which lost 2 bases and 9 bases, there was a span of 12 bases. This CDR3 has 13 amino acids. CDR1 and CDR2 from the germline V gene are SGHDT and YYEEEE. CDR3 DNA sequence: TGTGCCAGCAGCTTCCTGACCGGGATTGAGCAGTTCTTC. It encodes CASSFLTGIEQFF.